These 2 T cell receptor beta chains originate from one sample sequenced in a study of shared clonotypes between healthy human individuals. The assay was immunoSEQ multiplex PCR, and TCRdb's table has in-frame clones only and misses some. The sample contains some 2.1 million clones, roughly 93% of which appear only once. It was CD45RO-negative cells, positively selected for CCR7, that made up naive CD8 cells, with terminally differentiated effector memory CD45RA+ cells excluded. Source material: naive CD8+ T cells from PBMCs. These receptors were collected from a man younger than 35 in good health. Some clones in this sample may be carry-over from other donors' samples.

The chain uses TRBV13 and TRBJ2-1, with 8 bases identical to TRBD1. The CDR3 has 15 residues. Per germline, CDR1 PRHDT and CDR2 FYEKMQ (reference sequence). Trimming at V came to 8 bases and at J to 9 bases, leaving 15 bases not matched to a gene. CDR3 loop: CASGTRTGWISEQFF. The CDR3 coding sequence is TGTGCCAGCGGAACCCGGACAGGGTGGATTTCTGAGCAGTTCTTC.

This chain links TRBV4-1 with TRBJ1-2; D not resolved. The CDR3 is 14 residues long. V lost 1 base and J lost 2, with 8 bases in between. CDR1 is MGHRA, CDR2 YSYEKL, per germline. CDR3 region: CASSQAGGNYGYTF. DNA for the CDR3: TGCGCCAGCAGCCAAGCCGGCGGGAACTATGGCTACACCTTC.